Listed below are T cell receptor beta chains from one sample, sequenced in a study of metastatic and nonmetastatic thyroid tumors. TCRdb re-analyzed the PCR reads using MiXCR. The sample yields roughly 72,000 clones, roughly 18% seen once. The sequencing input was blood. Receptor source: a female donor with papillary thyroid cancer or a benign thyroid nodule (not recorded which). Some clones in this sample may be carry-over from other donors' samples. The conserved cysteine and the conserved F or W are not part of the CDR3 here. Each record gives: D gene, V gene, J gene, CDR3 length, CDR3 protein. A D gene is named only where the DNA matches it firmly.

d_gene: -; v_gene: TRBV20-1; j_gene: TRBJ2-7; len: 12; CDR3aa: SAPRPGQPDRAY
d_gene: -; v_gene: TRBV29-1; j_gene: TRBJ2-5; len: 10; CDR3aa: SVVGVGKTQY
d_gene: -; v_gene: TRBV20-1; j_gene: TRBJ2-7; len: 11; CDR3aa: SGLGGTPYEQY
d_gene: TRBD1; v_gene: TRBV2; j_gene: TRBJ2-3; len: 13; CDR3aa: ASKFDRGNTDTQY
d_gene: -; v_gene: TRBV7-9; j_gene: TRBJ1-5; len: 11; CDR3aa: ASSFSSNQPQH
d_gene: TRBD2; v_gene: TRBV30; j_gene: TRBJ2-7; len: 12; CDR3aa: AWSVGGTSDEQY
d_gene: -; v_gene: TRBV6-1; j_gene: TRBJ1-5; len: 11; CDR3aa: ASSETGRQPQH
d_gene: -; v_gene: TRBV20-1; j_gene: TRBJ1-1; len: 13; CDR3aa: SARDFGGAGTEAF
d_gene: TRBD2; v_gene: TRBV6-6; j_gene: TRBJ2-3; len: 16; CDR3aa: ASSSPGTSGGGEDTQY
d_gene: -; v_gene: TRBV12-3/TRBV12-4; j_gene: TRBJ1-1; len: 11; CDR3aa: ASSWTLNTEAF
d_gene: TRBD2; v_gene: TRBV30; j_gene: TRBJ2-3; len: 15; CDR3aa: AWSQECTSGRTYTQY
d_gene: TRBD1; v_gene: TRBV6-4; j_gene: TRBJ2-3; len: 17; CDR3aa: ASRIQGTEAFRSTDTQY
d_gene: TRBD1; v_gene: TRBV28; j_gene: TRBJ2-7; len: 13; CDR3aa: ASSFAGTGKNEQY
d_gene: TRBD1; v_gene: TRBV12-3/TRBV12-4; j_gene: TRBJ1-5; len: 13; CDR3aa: ASSKQGTLGQPQH
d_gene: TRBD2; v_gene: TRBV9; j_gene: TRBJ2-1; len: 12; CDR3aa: ASSVVPAGNEQF
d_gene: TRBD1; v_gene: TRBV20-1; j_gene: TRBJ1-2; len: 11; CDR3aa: SAPIDRDYGYT
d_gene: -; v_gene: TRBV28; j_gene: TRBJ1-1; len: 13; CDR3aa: ASRKKPPLNTEAF
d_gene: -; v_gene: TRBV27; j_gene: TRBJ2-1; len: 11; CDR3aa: ASSGRAYNEQF
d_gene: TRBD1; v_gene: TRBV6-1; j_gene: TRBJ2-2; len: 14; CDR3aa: ASSGGWDRASGELF
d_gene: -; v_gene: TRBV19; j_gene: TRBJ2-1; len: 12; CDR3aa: ASRTRQGYYEQF
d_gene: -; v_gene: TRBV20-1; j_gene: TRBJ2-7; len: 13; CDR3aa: SARISGTAAYEQY
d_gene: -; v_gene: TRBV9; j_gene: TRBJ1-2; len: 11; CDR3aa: ASSGQETYGYT
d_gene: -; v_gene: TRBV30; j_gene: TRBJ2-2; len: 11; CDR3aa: AWSVVYTGELF
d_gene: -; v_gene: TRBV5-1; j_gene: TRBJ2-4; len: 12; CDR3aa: ASSLGGRENIQY
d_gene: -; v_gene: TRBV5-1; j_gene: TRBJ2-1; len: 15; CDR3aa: ASSWISGPSPYNEQF
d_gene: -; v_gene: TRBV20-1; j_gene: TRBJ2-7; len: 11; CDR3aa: SIYSGRSYEQY
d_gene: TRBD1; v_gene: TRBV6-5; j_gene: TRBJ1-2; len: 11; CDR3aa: ASSSDRGGGYT
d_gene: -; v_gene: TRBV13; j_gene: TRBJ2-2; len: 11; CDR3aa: ASSYESTGELF
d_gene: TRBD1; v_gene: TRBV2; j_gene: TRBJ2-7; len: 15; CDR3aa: ASRIRDQDRGSYEQY
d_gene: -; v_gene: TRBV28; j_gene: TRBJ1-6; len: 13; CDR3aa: ASWGGISYNSPLH
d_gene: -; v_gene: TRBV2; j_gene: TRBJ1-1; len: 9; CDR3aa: ASSPNREAF
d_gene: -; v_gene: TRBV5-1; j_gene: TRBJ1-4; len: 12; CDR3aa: ASSLGENNEKLF
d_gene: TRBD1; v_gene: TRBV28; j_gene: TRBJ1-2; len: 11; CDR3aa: ASSLSGQDGYT
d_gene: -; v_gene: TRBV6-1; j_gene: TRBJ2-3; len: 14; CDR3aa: ASSLGGSGALATQY
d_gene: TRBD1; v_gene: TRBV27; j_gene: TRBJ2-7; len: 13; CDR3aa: ASSLSWDRSYEQY
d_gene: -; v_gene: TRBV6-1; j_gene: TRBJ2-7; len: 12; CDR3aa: ASIPTGTNYEQY
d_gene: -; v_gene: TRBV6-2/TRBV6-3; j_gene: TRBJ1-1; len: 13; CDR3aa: ASSYESASLPEAF
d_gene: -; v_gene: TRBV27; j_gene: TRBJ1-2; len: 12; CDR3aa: ASSLLRTDGGYT
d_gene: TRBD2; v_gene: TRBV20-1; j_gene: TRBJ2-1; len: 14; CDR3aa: SARDPTSGLGNEQF
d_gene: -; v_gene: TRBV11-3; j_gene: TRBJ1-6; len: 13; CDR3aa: ASSLVTETNSPLH
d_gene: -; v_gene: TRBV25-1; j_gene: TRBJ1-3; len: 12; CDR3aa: ASSEGSSGNTIY
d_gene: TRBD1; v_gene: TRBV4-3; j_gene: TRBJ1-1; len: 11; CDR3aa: ASSPSDRVKAF
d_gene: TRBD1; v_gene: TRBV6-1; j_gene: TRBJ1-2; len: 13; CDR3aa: ASSPRTGANYGYT
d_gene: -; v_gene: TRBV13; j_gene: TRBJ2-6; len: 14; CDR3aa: ASSDRMRSGANVLT
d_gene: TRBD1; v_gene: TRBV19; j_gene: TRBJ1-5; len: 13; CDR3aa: ASRGTGLRNQPQH
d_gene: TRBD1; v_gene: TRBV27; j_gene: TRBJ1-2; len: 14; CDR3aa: ATSSMTGTTNYGYT
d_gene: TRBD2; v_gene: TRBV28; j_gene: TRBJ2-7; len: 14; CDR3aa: ASSTQSGRHLYEQY
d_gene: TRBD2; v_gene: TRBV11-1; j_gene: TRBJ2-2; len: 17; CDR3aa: ASSGTVTSWRAYTGELF
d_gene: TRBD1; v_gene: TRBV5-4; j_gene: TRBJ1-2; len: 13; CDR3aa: ASSLDPRGGNGYT
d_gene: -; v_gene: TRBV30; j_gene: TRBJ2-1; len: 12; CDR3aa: AWGQGVLYNEQF
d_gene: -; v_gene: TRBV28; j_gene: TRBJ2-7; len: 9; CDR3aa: ASTLGGEQY
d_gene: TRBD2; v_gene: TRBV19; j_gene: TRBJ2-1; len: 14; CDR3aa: ASSILGTSGSNEQF
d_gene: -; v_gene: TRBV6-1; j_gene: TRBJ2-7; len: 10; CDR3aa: ASSNTGYEQY
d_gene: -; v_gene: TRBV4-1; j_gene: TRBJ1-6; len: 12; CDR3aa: ASSYGGVGSPLH
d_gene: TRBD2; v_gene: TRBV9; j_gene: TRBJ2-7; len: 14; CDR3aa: ASSVEPSGLSYEQY
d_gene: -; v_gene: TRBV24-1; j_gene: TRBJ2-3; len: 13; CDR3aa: ATGPQEVHKDTQY
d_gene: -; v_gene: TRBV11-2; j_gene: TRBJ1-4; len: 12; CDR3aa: ASSHRGEGEKLF
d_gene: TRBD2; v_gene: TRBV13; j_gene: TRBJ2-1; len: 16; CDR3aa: ASSSPGTSGSSYNEQF
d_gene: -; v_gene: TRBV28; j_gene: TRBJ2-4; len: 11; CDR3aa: ASSLGGGNIQY